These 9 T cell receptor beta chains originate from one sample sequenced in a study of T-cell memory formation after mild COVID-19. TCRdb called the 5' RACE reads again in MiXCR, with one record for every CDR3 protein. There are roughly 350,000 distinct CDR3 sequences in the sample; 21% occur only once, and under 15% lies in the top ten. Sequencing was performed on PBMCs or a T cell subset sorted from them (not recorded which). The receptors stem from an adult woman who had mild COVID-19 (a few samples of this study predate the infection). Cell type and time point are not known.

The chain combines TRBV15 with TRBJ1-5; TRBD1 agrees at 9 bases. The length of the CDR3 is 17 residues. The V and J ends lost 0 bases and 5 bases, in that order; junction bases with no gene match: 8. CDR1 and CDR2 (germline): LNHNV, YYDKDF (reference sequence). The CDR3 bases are TGTGCCACCAGCAGAGATTGGGGACAGGGATTCGATCAGCCCCAGCATTTT. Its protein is CATSRDWGQGFDQPQHF.

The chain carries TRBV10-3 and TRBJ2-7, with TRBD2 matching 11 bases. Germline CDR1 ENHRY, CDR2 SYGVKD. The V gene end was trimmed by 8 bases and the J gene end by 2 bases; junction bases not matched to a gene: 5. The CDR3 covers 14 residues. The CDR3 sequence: CAIGTSGGPYEQYF. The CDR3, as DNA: TGTGCCATCGGGACTAGCGGAGGGCCCTACGAGCAGTACTTC.

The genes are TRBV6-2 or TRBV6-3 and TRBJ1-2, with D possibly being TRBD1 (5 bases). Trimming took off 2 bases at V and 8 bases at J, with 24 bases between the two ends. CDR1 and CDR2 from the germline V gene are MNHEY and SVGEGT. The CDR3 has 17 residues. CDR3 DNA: TGTGCCAGCAGTTACCAAGCGCAGCTTGGGGACCCCCCCGGCTACACCTTC. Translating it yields CASSYQAQLGDPPGYTF.

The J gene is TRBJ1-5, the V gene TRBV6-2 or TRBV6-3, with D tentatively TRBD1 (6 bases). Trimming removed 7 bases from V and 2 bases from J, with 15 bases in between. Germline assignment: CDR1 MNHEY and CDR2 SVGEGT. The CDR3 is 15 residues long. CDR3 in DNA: TGTGCCAGCACAGGTGTGGGGGGCGGCAATCAGCCCCAGCATTTT. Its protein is CASTGVGGGNQPQHF.

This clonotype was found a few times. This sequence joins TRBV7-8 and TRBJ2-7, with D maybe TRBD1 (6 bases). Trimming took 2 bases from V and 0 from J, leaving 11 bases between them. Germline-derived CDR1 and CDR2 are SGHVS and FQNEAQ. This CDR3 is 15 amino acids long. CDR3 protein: CASSLTRTDSYEQYF. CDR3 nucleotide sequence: TGTGCCAGCAGCTTAACCCGGACAGACTCCTACGAGCAGTACTTC.

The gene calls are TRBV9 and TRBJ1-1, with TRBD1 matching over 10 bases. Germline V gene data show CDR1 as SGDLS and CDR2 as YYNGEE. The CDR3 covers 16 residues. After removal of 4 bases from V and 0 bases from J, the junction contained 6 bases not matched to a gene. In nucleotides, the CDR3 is TGTGCCAGCAGCTTCGGACAGGGGGACCTGAACACTGAAGCTTTCTTT. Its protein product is CASSFGQGDLNTEAFF.

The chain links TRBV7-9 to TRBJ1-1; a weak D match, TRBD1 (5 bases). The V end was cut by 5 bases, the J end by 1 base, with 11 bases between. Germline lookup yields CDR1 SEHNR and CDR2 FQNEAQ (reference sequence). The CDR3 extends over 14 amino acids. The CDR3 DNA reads TGTGCCAGCAGCGGAGGACACCCGAACACTGAAGCTTTCTTT. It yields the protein CASSGGHPNTEAFF.

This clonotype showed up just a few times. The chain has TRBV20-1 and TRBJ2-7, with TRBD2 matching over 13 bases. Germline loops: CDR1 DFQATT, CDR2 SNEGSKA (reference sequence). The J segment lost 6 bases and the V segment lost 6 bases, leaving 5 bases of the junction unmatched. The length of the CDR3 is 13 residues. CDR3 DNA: TGCAGTGCACCGGGACTAGCGGGATCCGAGCAGTACTTC. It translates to CSAPGLAGSEQYF.

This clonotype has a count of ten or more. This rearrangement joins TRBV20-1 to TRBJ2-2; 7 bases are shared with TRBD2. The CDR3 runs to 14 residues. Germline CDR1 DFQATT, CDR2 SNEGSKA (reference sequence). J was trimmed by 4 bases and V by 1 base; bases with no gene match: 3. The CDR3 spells CSARAPGGTGELFF. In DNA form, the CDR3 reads TGCAGTGCTAGAGCTCCGGGGGGCACCGGGGAGCTGTTTTTT.